Listed here are 26 T cell receptor beta chains from one sample, sequenced in a study of control samples from healthy donors and cancer patients. The assay was immunoSEQ multiplex PCR, and TCRdb's table has in-frame clones only and misses some. The sample lists 350,000 to 450,000 clones; more than 80% were seen once. Sequencing was carried out using PBMCs. Receptors were obtained from a man aged 35 to 55 with head and neck cancer.

V usage is TRBV2 and J usage is TRBJ2-5; perhaps TRBD2 as D (5 bases). Germline V gene data show CDR1 as SNHLY and CDR2 as FYNNEI. CDR3 length: 15 amino acids. Trimming took off 0 bases at V and 2 bases at J, with 10 bases between the two ends. CDR3 sequence (DNA): TGTGCCAGCAGTGAAGCCGGGATTATTCAAGAGACCCAGTACTTC. This gives the protein CASSEAGIIQETQYF.

Here the CDR3 reads CASSLPGGDYEQYF. The CDR3 DNA sequence: TGTGCCAGCAGTTTACCAGGGGGCGACTACGAGCAGTACTTC. The J gene is TRBJ2-7, the V gene TRBV28, with 8 positions matching TRBD1. CDR1 MDHEN and CDR2 SYDVKM come from the germline V gene. The length of the CDR3 is 14 residues. Trimming took 2 bases from V and 3 from J; bases not matched to a gene: 3.

This chain joins TRBV12-3 or TRBV12-4 and TRBJ2-1; no clear D. V lost 3 bases and J lost 7, with 7 bases in between. The CDR3 has 12 residues. The CDR3 loop is CASSLVRNEQFF. The CDR3 coding sequence is TGTGCCAGCAGTTTGGTCAGGAATGAGCAGTTCTTC.

The J gene is TRBJ2-7, the V gene TRBV10-3, with D possibly matching TRBD1 (7 bases). This CDR3 has 14 residues. V lost 5 bases and J lost 6, with 17 bases in between. Germline loops: CDR1 ENHRY, CDR2 SYGVKD. DNA for the CDR3: TGTGCCATCAGTTACGACAGGGACTCTCCCGAGCAGTACTTC. Amino acid sequence: CAISYDRDSPEQYF.

The rearrangement uses TRBV28 and TRBJ2-3; the match to TRBD2 covers 10 bases. The trim removed 2 bases at V and 5 bases at J, leaving 13 bases unmatched. Per the germline V gene, CDR1 is MDHEN and CDR2 is SYDVKM. The CDR3 consists of 18 residues. The CDR3 nucleotides are TGTGCCAGCAGTTTAACGTCTAGCGGGGGCATACAGGGAGATACGCAGTATTTT. It encodes CASSLTSSGGIQGDTQYF.

This chain joins TRBV12-3 or TRBV12-4 and TRBJ2-5; D not resolved. CDR3 size: 13 residues. Trimming shortened V by 7 bases and J by 1 base, and 10 bases separated the two germline ends. The CDR3 sequence: CASNVGFQETQYF. In DNA form, the CDR3 reads TGTGCCAGCAATGTAGGGTTCCAAGAGACCCAGTACTTC.

This clone has a single count. The chain is built from TRBV23-1 and TRBJ1-3, with D possibly matching TRBD1 (6 bases). TRBV23-1 is filed as an ORF, its function uncertain. V lost 2 bases and J lost 4, with 18 bases in between. The CDR3 consists of 17 residues. The CDR3 region is CASSQRYTGTIGNTIYF. The CDR3 bases are TGCGCCAGCAGTCAACGATATACCGGGACAATAGGAAACACCATATATTTT.

The chain carries TRBV7-2 and TRBJ2-7, with 10 nucleotides matching TRBD2. This CDR3 is 15 amino acids long. Germline V gives CDR1 SGHTA, CDR2 FQGNSA. The J segment lost 5 bases and the V segment lost 3 bases, leaving 7 bases of the junction unmatched. DNA of the CDR3: TGTGCCAGCAGCTTGGTAGCGGGGGGCGTCGACGAGCAGTACTTC. Protein product: CASSLVAGGVDEQYF.

V is TRBV2 and J is TRBJ2-7, with TRBD1 as a possible D gene (6 bases). V was trimmed by 6 bases and J by 2 bases, leaving 8 bases between them. Per the germline V gene, CDR1 is SNHLY and CDR2 is FYNNEI. This CDR3 is built from 12 residues. CDR3 in DNA: TGTGCCAGCAGGGGGGACACCTACGAGCAGTACTTC. Translation: CASRGDTYEQYF.

CDR3 nucleotides: TGTGCCAGCTCACCCGGGACAGGGTCACATACGCAGTATTTT. The encoded protein is CASSPGTGSHTQYF. The rearrangement links TRBV18 to TRBJ2-3, with 9 bases fitting TRBD1. Germline-derived CDR1 and CDR2 are KGHSH and LQKENI. The length of the CDR3 is 14 residues. V lost 3 bases, J lost 7 bases, and 5 bases stayed unmatched.

In its sample, this clone was seen a few times. As DNA, the CDR3 is TGTGCCAGCAGTGAATTTGGGCAGCCCCAGCATTTT. Translated, it gives CASSEFGQPQHF. This chain uses TRBV6-1 with TRBJ1-5; D gene ambiguous. Germline V lookup: CDR1 MNHNS, CDR2 SASEGT. The CDR3 is made up of 12 amino acids. V was trimmed by 2 bases and J by 7 bases, leaving 6 bases between them.

This chain connects TRBV6-5 to TRBJ1-6, with a possible D match to TRBD1 (6 bases). Germline V gene data show CDR1 as MNHEY and CDR2 as SVGAGI. CDR3 length: 14 amino acids. V gave up 4 bases and J gave up 12 bases, with 16 bases separating them. The CDR3 spells CASSSGGGARPLHF. The DNA for the CDR3 is TGTGCCAGCAGTTCCGGCGGGGGGGCGAGACCCCTCCACTTT.

The sample holds one count of this clone. The CDR3 loop reads CASLKWTGAPGYTF. DNA for the CDR3: TGTGCCAGTCTTAAATGGACAGGGGCACCTGGCTACACCTTC. The chain is built from TRBV19 and TRBJ1-2; the match to TRBD1 covers 9 bases. The CDR3 is made up of 14 amino acids. Per the germline V gene, CDR1 is LNHDA and CDR2 is SQIVND (reference sequence). Trimming at V came to 8 bases and at J to 7 bases, leaving 11 bases not matched to a gene. Combining the CDR3 with reference TRBV19 and TRBJ1-2 gives the whole variable domain DGGITQSPKYLFRKEGQNVTLSCEQNLNHDAMYWYRQDPGQGLRLIYYSQIVNDFQKGDIAEGYSVSREKKESFPLTVTSAQKNPTAFYLCASLKWTGAPGYTFGSGTRLTVV.

The V gene is TRBV19, the J gene TRBJ2-2, with D possibly being TRBD1 (5 bases). There are 14 residues in the CDR3. V lost 10 bases and J lost 1, with 13 bases in between. The V gene's germline CDR1 is LNHDA and CDR2 SQIVND (reference sequence). This CDR3 is CATQTVKNTGELFF. In nucleotides, the CDR3 is TGTGCCACTCAGACAGTTAAGAACACCGGGGAGCTGTTTTTT.

The chain recombines TRBV10-1 with TRBJ2-1; D possibly corresponds to TRBD1 (6 bases). The germline V and J ends were trimmed by 4 bases and 7 bases, with 14 bases remaining between them. Per the germline V gene, CDR1 is WNHNN and CDR2 is SYGVQD (reference sequence). The CDR3 length is 14 residues. The CDR3 region is CASSGDIGGNEQFF. The CDR3 DNA sequence: TGCGCCAGCAGTGGGGACATCGGCGGGAATGAGCAGTTCTTC.

The V gene is TRBV19, the J gene TRBJ2-1; either TRBD1 or TRBD2 may fit D (5 bases each). CDR3 size: 13 residues. Trimming removed 7 bases from V and 0 bases from J, with 7 bases in between. Germline V gene data show CDR1 as LNHDA and CDR2 as SQIVND (reference sequence). CDR3 DNA: TGTGCCAGTACGGGGCTCTCCTACAATGAGCAGTTCTTC. This codes for CASTGLSYNEQFF. Together with reference TRBV19 and TRBJ2-1, the CDR3 gives the full variable domain: DGGITQSPKYLFRKEGQNVTLSCEQNLNHDAMYWYRQDPGQGLRLIYYSQIVNDFQKGDIAEGYSVSREKKESFPLTVTSAQKNPTAFYLCASTGLSYNEQFFGPGTRLTVL.

The chain links TRBV19 to TRBJ1-4; D may be TRBD1 (5 bases). The CDR3 loop spans 14 amino acids. Germline V gene lookup returns CDR1 LNHDA and CDR2 SQIVND (reference sequence). V was shortened by 2 bases and J by 4 bases, with 8 bases between the two germline ends. The CDR3 loop reads CASSITGVNEKLFF. The DNA for the CDR3 is TGTGCCAGTAGTATAACGGGGGTTAATGAAAAACTGTTTTTT.

The chain uses TRBV3-1 (or the pseudogene TRBV3-2) and TRBJ2-2; tentatively, D is TRBD2 (6 bases). CDR1 and CDR2 (germline): LGHDT, YNNKEL (reference sequence). CDR3 length equals 15 residues. Trimming pared 10 bases from V and 2 bases from J, leaving 17 bases between. The DNA for the CDR3 is TGTGCCACCCGGCCTCGGGGAGGCAACACCGGGGAGCTGTTTTTT. It is translated as CATRPRGGNTGELFF.

The chain recombines TRBV5-6 with TRBJ2-2, with D perhaps assigned TRBD1 or TRBD2 (5 bases each). This CDR3 spans 16 amino acids. Germline V gene sequence: CDR1 SGHDT, CDR2 YYEEEE. Trimming removed 2 bases at V and 7 bases at J, with 18 bases between. CDR3 loop: CASSFLGPTVDGELFF. CDR3 sequence (DNA): TGTGCCAGCAGCTTTCTGGGACCGACGGTCGACGGGGAGCTGTTTTTT.

The genes are TRBV24-1 and TRBJ2-1, with TRBD2 matching 8 bases. The CDR3 is 14 residues long. Unmatched junction bases numbered 6, after V lost 6 bases and J lost 6 bases. The germline CDR1 and CDR2 sequences are KGHDR and SFDVKD. CDR3 sequence: CATSQAGVANEQFF. The CDR3 DNA sequence: TGTGCCACCAGTCAAGCGGGAGTGGCCAATGAGCAGTTCTTC.

J is TRBJ1-4 and V is TRBV7-9, with D tentatively TRBD1 (6 bases). This CDR3 contains 15 residues. Looked up from germline, CDR1 is SEHNR and CDR2 is FQNEAQ (reference sequence). V was cut by 4 bases and J by 5 bases, with 14 bases left in between. CDR3 loop: CASSWRTDTNEKLFF. In DNA form, the CDR3 reads TGTGCCAGCAGCTGGCGGACAGACACAAATGAAAAACTGTTTTTT.

This chain joins TRBV29-1 and TRBJ2-7; perhaps TRBD1 as D (6 bases). Germline V CDR1 and CDR2: SQVTM, ANQGSEA. Trimming removed 1 base at V and 3 bases at J, with 7 bases between. The CDR3 spans 12 residues. The CDR3 DNA is TGCAGCGTTGAAGGGGACAACTACGAGCAGTACTTC. Its translation is CSVEGDNYEQYF.

The count of this clone is one. The rearrangement uses TRBV4-2 and TRBJ1-1, with a weak D call TRBD1 (5 bases). Germline CDR1 reads LGHNA; CDR2 reads YNFKEQ. This CDR3 contains 14 residues. V was clipped by 3 bases and J by 4 bases, with 12 bases between them. CDR3 region: CASSQGRGSTEAFF. The CDR3 bases are TGTGCCAGCAGCCAGGGCCGGGGGAGCACTGAAGCTTTCTTT.

The chain joins TRBV7-9 to TRBJ1-1; D call uncertain. The germline gives CDR1 SEHNR, CDR2 FQNEAQ (reference sequence). Between the trimmed V and J ends, which lost 1 base and 6 bases, there was a span of 6 bases. The CDR3 has 12 amino acids. The CDR3: CASSLVGAEAFF. The CDR3 DNA follows: TGTGCCAGCAGCTTAGTAGGCGCTGAAGCTTTCTTT.

The CDR3 region has the DNA TGTGCCTGGAATGTACAGGGGGGATATGGCTACACCTTC. It codes for CAWNVQGGYGYTF. The gene calls are TRBV30 and TRBJ1-2; 8 bases match TRBD1. This CDR3 is built from 13 residues. The V segment lost 4 bases and the J segment 5 bases; nucleotides outside the gene matches: 6. Germline V gene lookup returns CDR1 GTSNPN and CDR2 SVGIG (reference sequence).

The chain has TRBV6-5 and TRBJ1-1, with 9 nucleotides matching TRBD1. Germline loops: CDR1 MNHEY, CDR2 SVGAGI. The V segment lost 0 bases and the J segment 4 bases; nucleotides outside the gene matches: 6. The CDR3 runs 16 residues. The CDR3 loop reads CASSYSWTGAGTEAFF. The DNA for the CDR3 is TGTGCCAGCAGTTACTCGTGGACAGGGGCGGGCACTGAAGCTTTCTTT.